The 5 T cell receptor beta chains listed next were all sequenced from one sample in a study of siplizumab effects on memory and regulatory T cells. The protocol was immunoSEQ multiplex PCR, while the TCRdb copy is restricted to in-frame clones and leaves out a portion. Among 110,000 or so clones listed, approximately 94% were seen once. Source material: CD4+ T cells sorted from blood. These receptors were collected from a human donor in good health.

The rearrangement joins TRBV15 to TRBJ2-3, with 11 bases fitting TRBD1. CDR1 is LNHNV and CDR2 is YYDKDF in the germline V gene (reference sequence). The CDR3 length is 14 residues. V shed 3 bases, J shed 6 bases, and the junction held 2 bases outside the gene matches. The CDR3 loop is CATSRGTGGDTQYF. CDR3 in DNA: TGTGCCACCAGCAGGGGGACAGGGGGGGATACGCAGTATTTT. Drawing the rest from reference TRBV15 and TRBJ2-3, the complete variable domain is DAMVIQNPRYQVTQFGKPVTLSCSQTLNHNVMYWYQQKSSQAPKLLFHYYDKDFNNEADTPDNFQSRRPNTSFCFLDIRSPGLGDTAMYLCATSRGTGGDTQYFGPGTRLTVL.

This sequence joins TRBV5-4 and TRBJ2-1; D unclear. Germline V CDR1 and CDR2: SGHNT, YYREEE (reference sequence). The CDR3 totals 13 residues. Trimming left V 2 bases short and J 7 bases short, with 10 bases between. The CDR3 is CASSFVSQNEQFF. The CDR3 nucleotides read TGTGCCAGCAGCTTCGTAAGTCAGAATGAGCAGTTCTTC.

The genes are TRBV19 and TRBJ2-1; D unresolved. The ends were cut back, 0 bases at V and 3 bases at J, with 12 bases in the middle. The CDR3 runs to 16 residues. From germline, CDR1 is LNHDA and CDR2 SQIVND (reference sequence). This CDR3 is CASSIDPTELYNEQFF. Written as DNA, the CDR3 is TGTGCCAGTAGTATAGATCCCACAGAACTCTACAATGAGCAGTTCTTC.

This sequence joins TRBV6-5 and TRBJ2-3; the match to TRBD2 covers 8 bases. This CDR3 comprises 15 residues. V was pared by 6 bases and J by 0 bases, with 5 bases of the junction left unmatched. The V gene's germline CDR1 is MNHEY and CDR2 SVGAGI. As DNA, the CDR3 is TGTGCCAGCAGGGGTAGCGGGATAAGCACAGATACGCAGTATTTT. This encodes CASRGSGISTDTQYF.

This clone was observed a single time. For the CDR3, the DNA is TGCGCCAGCAGTCCACGGCAGGGGTTCCAGTACTTC. Translating gives CASSPRQGFQYF. This chain joins TRBV5-1 and TRBJ2-5; the D gene is possibly TRBD1 (6 bases). The CDR3 runs 12 residues. The V gene lost 5 bases and the J gene lost 10 bases, with 15 bases spanning the gap. Germline values: CDR1 SGHRS, CDR2 YFSETQ.